The following is a TCR beta chain sequence with its context. Its specificity is not known. This may be a read error: a much more frequent sequence differs by one nucleotide. The sample comes from a study of regulatory T cells in long-lasting Graves disease. Study results and limitations: Newly diagnosed Graves' patients had higher TCR diversity than persistent ones. Sample size, which was small, may have reduced accuracy. Under persistent disease, TRBV28, TRBJ1-2 and TRBJ2-5 were used preferentially.

Time point described: persistent/refractory GD, antithyroid drugs over 5 years with positive TRAb. The authors made the TCR library using RNA they extracted from PBMCs. An endocrinology department in Xi'an, China, recruited the patients. The CDR3 has 16 residues. The germline V gene has CDR1 SGHTA and CDR2 FQGNSA. Trimming removed 0 bases at V and 6 bases at J, with 15 bases between. Arm-PCR with iRepertoire HTBI primers amplified the CDR3 regions for these TCR beta libraries. Via MiXCR, TCRdb re-called the multiplex PCR reads, giving one row per CDR3 protein. The repertoire includes a few hundred thousand distinct CDR3 sequences, 20% to 25% of them detected once, and approximately 53% sits in the top ten.

The TCR originated in a female donor with Graves disease. The sequenced sample was peripheral blood mononuclear cells (PBMCs), obtained when the disease was refractory, from a patient treated with antithyroid drugs. The J gene is TRBJ1-5, the V gene TRBV7-2, with a possible D match to TRBD1 (5 bases). The CDR3 nucleotides read TGTGCCAGCAGCTTAGCGGCAGGGCCCCCACTTCAGCCCCAGCATTTT. Its protein product is CASSLAAGPPLQPQHF.